The present T cell receptor beta chain was sequenced within a study of blood T cell repertoires in COVID-19. V gave up 7 bases and J gave up 8 bases, with 17 bases separating them. The length of the CDR3 is 14 residues. Germline V gene sequence: CDR1 SEHNR, CDR2 FQNEAQ (reference sequence). TCRdb keeps only in-frame clones here, not all; method: immunoSEQ multiplex PCR. The data show about 440,000 clones, 70% to 90% seen once. This TCR derives from a woman between 18 and 29 years old with acute COVID-19. This chain uses TRBV7-9 with TRBJ1-4; tentatively, D is TRBD1 (6 bases). Sequencing used PBMCs or T cells enriched from blood (not recorded which). The CDR3 loop reads CASTPSGHDEKLFF. In nucleotides, the CDR3 is TGTGCCAGCACCCCGTCGGGACATGACGAAAAACTGTTTTTT.